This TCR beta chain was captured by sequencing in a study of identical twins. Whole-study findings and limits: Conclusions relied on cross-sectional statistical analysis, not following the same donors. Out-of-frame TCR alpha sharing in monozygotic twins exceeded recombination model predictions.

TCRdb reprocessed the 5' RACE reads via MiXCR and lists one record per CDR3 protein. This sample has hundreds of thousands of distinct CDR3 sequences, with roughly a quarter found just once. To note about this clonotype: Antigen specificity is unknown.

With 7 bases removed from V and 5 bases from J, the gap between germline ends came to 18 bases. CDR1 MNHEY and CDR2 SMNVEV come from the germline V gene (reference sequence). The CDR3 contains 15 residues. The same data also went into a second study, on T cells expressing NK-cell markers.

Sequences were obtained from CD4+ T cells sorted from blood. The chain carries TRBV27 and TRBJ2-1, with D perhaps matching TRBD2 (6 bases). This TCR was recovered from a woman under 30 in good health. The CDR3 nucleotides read TGTGCCAGCACCAACCGGGGACTCGGGCACAATGAGCAGTTCTTC. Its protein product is CASTNRGLGHNEQFF.